This T cell receptor beta chain was obtained from a study of ipilimumab plus nivolumab after autologous stem cell transplantation. Across the study: The myeloma group: high-risk transplant-naive, or relapse within 3 years after first autologous transplant.

Germline CDR1 MNHEY, CDR2 SMNVEV (reference sequence). The length of the CDR3 is 14 residues. Through week 26, nivolumab 3 mg/kg IV was given weeks 1, 4, 7, 10, then biweekly. A remark on this clone: At one boundary the junction diverges from the germline segment, which might be a read error.

Using immunoSEQ multiplex PCR, the repertoire was profiled, and TCRdb retains in-frame clones only, with some absent. Among about 1,700 clones, approximately 86% were seen once, and the ten largest hold 20% to 25%. The source of this sequence is a male donor with multiple myeloma. The sequences come from PBMCs, collected in a trial of ipilimumab plus nivolumab as post-transplant consolidation. J is TRBJ1-6 and V is TRBV27; D is perhaps TRBD1 (5 bases). The DNA of the CDR3 is TGTGCCAGCAGTCCCAACGGGACGCCTTCCCCCCACAACTTT. As protein: CASSPNGTPSPHNF.